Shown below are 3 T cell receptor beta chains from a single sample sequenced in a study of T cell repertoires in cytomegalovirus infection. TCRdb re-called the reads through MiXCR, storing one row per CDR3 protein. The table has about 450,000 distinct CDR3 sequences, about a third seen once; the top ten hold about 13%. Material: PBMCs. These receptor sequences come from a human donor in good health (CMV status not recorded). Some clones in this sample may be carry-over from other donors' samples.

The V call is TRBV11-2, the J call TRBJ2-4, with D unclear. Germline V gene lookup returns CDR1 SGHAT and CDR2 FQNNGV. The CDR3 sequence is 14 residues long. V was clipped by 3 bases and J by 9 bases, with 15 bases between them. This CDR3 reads CASSFSGPQSIQYF. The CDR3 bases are TGTGCCAGCAGCTTTTCAGGTCCCCAAAGCATTCAGTACTTC.

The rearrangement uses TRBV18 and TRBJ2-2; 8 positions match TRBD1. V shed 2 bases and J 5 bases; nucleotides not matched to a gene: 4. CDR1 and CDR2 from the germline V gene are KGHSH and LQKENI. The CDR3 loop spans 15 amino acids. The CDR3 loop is CASSPGTGPTGELFF. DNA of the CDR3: TGTGCCAGCTCACCAGGGACAGGCCCGACCGGGGAGCTGTTTTTT.

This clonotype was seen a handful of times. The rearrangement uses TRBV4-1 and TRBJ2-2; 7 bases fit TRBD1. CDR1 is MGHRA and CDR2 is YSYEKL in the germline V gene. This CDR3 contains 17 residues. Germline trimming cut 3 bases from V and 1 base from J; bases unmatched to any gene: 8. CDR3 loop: CASSQGRGGLNTGELFF. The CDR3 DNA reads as TGCGCCAGCAGCCAGGGCCGAGGGGGCTTGAACACCGGGGAGCTGTTTTTT.